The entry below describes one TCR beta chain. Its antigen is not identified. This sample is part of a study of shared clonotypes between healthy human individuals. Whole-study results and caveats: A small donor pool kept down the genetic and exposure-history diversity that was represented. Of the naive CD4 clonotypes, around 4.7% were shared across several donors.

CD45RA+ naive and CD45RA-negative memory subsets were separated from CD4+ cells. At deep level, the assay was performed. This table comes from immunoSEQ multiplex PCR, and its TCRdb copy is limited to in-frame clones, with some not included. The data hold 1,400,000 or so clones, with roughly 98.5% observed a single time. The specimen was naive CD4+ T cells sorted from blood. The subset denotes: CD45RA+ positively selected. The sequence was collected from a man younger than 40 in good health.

The CDR3 DNA reads TGTGCCAGCAGTGAGCAGGCTAAGCAGTACTTC. Protein product: CASSEQAKQYF. The genes are TRBV2 and TRBJ2-7; D is unclear. CDR1 and CDR2 from the germline V gene are SNHLY and FYNNEI. Trimming pared 3 bases from V and 8 bases from J, leaving 8 bases between. This CDR3 spans 11 amino acids. The whole variable domain, remainder taken from reference TRBV2 and TRBJ2-7, is EPEVTQTPSHQVTQMGQEVILRCVPISNHLYFYWYRQILGQKVEFLVSFYNNEISEKSEIFDDQFSVERPDGSNFTLKIRSTKLEDSAMYFCASSEQAKQYFGPGTRLTVT.